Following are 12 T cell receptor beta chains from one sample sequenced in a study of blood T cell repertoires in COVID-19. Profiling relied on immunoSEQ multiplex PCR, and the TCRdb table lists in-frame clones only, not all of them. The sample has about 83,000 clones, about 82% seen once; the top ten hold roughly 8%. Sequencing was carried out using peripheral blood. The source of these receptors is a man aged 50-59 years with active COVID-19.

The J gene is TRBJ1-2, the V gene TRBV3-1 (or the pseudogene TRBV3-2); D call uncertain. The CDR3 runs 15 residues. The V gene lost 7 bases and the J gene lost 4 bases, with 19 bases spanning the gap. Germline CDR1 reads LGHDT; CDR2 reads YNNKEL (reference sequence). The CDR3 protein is CASTLVPGGGYGYTF. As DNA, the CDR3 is TGTGCCAGCACCCTGGTCCCCGGCGGCGGCTATGGCTACACCTTC.

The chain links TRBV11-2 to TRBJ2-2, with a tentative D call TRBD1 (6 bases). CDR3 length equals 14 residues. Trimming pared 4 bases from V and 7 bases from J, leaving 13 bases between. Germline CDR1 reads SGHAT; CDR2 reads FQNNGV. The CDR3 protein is CASSSFQGFGELFF. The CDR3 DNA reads TGTGCCAGCAGCTCTTTTCAGGGGTTCGGGGAGCTGTTTTTT.

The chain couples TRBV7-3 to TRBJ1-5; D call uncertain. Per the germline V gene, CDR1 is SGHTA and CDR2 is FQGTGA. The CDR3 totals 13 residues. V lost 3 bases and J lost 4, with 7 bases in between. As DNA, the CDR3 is TGTGCCAGCAGCTTCCGAGATAATCAGCCCCAGCATTTT. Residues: CASSFRDNQPQHF.

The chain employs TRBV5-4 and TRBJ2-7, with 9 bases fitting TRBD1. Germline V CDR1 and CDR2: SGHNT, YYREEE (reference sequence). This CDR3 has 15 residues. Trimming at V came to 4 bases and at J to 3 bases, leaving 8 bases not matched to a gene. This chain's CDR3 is CASSDPGTGIYEQYF. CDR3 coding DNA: TGTGCCAGCAGCGACCCCGGGACAGGGATCTACGAGCAGTACTTC.

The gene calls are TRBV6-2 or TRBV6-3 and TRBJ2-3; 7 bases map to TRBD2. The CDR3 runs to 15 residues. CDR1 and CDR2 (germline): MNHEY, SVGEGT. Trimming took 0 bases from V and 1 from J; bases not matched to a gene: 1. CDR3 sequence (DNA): TGTGCCAGCAGTTACTCGACTAGCCGCACAGATACGCAGTATTTT. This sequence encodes CASSYSTSRTDTQYF.

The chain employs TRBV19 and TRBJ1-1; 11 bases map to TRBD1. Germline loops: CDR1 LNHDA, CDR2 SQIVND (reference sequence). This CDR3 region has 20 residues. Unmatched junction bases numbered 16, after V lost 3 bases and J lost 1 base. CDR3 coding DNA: TGTGCCAGTAGTATTGCCCCCCGGGACAGGGGGTTCGGGGGGAACACTGAAGCTTTCTTT. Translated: CASSIAPRDRGFGGNTEAFF.

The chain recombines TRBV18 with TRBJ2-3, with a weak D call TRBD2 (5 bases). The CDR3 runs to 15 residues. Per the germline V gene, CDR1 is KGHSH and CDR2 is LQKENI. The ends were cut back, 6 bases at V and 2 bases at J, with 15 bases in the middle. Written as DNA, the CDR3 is TGTGCCAGCTCCCCCATCGGAGGCTTCACAGATACGCAGTATTTT. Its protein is CASSPIGGFTDTQYF.

For the CDR3, the DNA is TGTGCCAGCATAGTCCTCCCAGGGAACAATTCACCCCTCCACTTT. Translated, it gives CASIVLPGNNSPLHF. V gene TRBV2 combines with J gene TRBJ1-6, with D possibly matching TRBD1 (5 bases). Trimming shortened V by 7 bases and J by 7 bases, and 17 bases separated the two germline ends. Germline V gene lookup returns CDR1 SNHLY and CDR2 FYNNEI. There are 15 residues in the CDR3.

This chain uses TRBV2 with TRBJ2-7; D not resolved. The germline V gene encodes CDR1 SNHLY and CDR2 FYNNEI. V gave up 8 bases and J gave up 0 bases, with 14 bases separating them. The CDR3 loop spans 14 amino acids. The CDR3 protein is CASLTVPISYEQYF. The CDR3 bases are TGTGCCAGCCTAACAGTACCCATCTCCTACGAGCAGTACTTC.

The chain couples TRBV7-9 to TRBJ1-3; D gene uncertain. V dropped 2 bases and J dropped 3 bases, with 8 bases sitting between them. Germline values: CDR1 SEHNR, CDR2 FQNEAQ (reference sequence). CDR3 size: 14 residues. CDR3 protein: CASSLPENGNTIYF. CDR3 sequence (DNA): TGTGCCAGCAGCTTACCCGAGAATGGAAACACCATATATTTT.

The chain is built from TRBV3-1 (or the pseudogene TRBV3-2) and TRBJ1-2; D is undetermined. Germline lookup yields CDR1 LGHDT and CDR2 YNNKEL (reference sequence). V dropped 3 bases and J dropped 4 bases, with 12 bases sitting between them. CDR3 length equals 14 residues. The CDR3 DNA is TGTGCCAGCAGCCAGCTGGAGGATAGCTATGGCTACACCTTC. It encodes CASSQLEDSYGYTF.

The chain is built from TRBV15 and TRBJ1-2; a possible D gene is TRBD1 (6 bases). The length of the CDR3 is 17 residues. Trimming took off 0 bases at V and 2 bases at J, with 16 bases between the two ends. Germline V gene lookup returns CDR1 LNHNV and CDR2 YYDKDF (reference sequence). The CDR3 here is CATSRDRVGQGNYGYTF. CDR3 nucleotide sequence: TGTGCCACCAGCAGAGATCGAGTAGGCCAGGGGAACTATGGCTACACCTTC.